This T cell receptor beta chain is from a study of patients and donors after allogeneic stem cell transplantation. TCRdb redid the calling of the RT-PCR reads with MiXCR, one entry per CDR3 protein. Of roughly 880,000 distinct CDR3 sequences detected, about a sixth appear once; the ten largest clones hold around 6%. This clonotype was sampled from a human donor who was either an allogeneic HSCT recipient or a stem cell or donor lymphocyte infusion donor (not recorded which). It is not recorded whose cells these are; they may come from a transplant donor. The sequenced sample was blood, either unsorted or a sorted T cell fraction (not recorded which).

CDR3 coding DNA: TGTGCCAGCAGCTTGGTTCCAGGGACCATCACTGAAGCTTTCTTT. It codes for CASSLVPGTITEAFF. The V and J genes are TRBV5-4 and TRBJ1-1; D is possibly TRBD1 (5 bases). This CDR3 contains 15 residues. The V end lost 0 bases, the J end lost 4 bases, and 13 bases lay between the germline ends. Germline CDR1 SGHNT, CDR2 YYREEE (reference sequence).